A selection of T cell receptor beta chains follows, all from one sample in a study of blood T cell repertoires in COVID-19. Profiled with immunoSEQ multiplex PCR; TCRdb holds only in-frame clones, not every one. This table holds about 190,000 clones, around 78% found once. Sequenced sample: peripheral blood. These receptors came from a woman older than 75 with active or convalescent COVID-19. Each CDR3 is given with its conserved first and last residue. A D gene is named only where the DNA matches it firmly. The listing skips clone size in some rows; elsewhere it reads once, few, many or a size class.

v_call: TRBV6-5; d_call: .; j_call: TRBJ1-5; clone_size: once; cdr3_nt: TGTGCCAGCAGTTACTCGAGAAGAGATAGGCCCCAGCATTTT; cdr3_aa: CASSYSRRDRPQHF
v_call: TRBV19; d_call: .; j_call: TRBJ1-5; clone_size: .; cdr3_nt: TGTGCCAGTAGTATTTCCGCGCGGGGGGCCCGTCTTAGCAATCAGCCCCAGCATTTT; cdr3_aa: CASSISARGARLSNQPQHF
v_call: TRBV28; d_call: TRBD2; j_call: TRBJ2-3; clone_size: .; cdr3_nt: TGTGCCAGCGGGGCGGGGGGCATCACAGATACGCAGTATTTT; cdr3_aa: CASGAGGITDTQYF
v_call: TRBV6-5; d_call: .; j_call: TRBJ1-4; clone_size: .; cdr3_nt: TGTGCCAGCAGGCTACCATCAGGGGAAAAACTGTTTTTT; cdr3_aa: CASRLPSGEKLFF
v_call: TRBV5-6; d_call: TRBD1; j_call: TRBJ2-7; clone_size: .; cdr3_nt: TGTGCCAGCAGCTTGGGTTTAGGACAGGGACGCGACGAGCAGTACTTC; cdr3_aa: CASSLGLGQGRDEQYF
v_call: TRBV2; d_call: TRBD1; j_call: TRBJ1-1; clone_size: .; cdr3_nt: TGTGCCAGCAGTGTAGGGACAGGAAACACTGAAGCTTTCTTT; cdr3_aa: CASSVGTGNTEAFF
v_call: TRBV4-2; d_call: .; j_call: TRBJ2-7; clone_size: .; cdr3_nt: TGTGCCAGCAGCCAAGATACGCAGGGGCAGTACTTC; cdr3_aa: CASSQDTQGQYF
v_call: TRBV19; d_call: .; j_call: TRBJ1-3; clone_size: .; cdr3_nt: TGTGCCAGTACCGCGGAGGGGAGTCTCTCTGGAAACACCATATATTTT; cdr3_aa: CASTAEGSLSGNTIYF
v_call: TRBV19; d_call: .; j_call: TRBJ1-5; clone_size: .; cdr3_nt: TGTGCCAGTAGTCCCACGACAGTCAGCAATCAGCCCCAGCATTTT; cdr3_aa: CASSPTTVSNQPQHF
v_call: TRBV5-6; d_call: .; j_call: TRBJ1-5; clone_size: .; cdr3_nt: TGTGCCAGCAGCTTATCGAGTGGGGGCGGTCAGCCCCAGCATTTT; cdr3_aa: CASSLSSGGGQPQHF
v_call: TRBV24-1; d_call: .; j_call: TRBJ1-1; clone_size: .; cdr3_nt: TGTGCCACGTCACAGGGCGGGGGCTCCACTGAAGCTTTCTTT; cdr3_aa: CATSQGGGSTEAFF
v_call: TRBV6-5; d_call: TRBD1; j_call: TRBJ2-1; clone_size: many; cdr3_nt: TGTGCCAGCAGTCCGGGACAGCTCAATGAGCAGTTCTTC; cdr3_aa: CASSPGQLNEQFF
v_call: TRBV18; d_call: .; j_call: TRBJ2-2; clone_size: .; cdr3_nt: TGTGCCAGCTCACCAAGGACAGTCGGGGAGCTGTTTTTT; cdr3_aa: CASSPRTVGELFF
v_call: TRBV2; d_call: .; j_call: TRBJ1-1; clone_size: .; cdr3_nt: TGTGCCAGCAGTGGTATAGGGGGTAGGACTGAAGCTTTCTTT; cdr3_aa: CASSGIGGRTEAFF
v_call: TRBV25-1; d_call: TRBD2; j_call: TRBJ2-5; clone_size: .; cdr3_nt: TGTGCCAGCAGTAAGGGACTAGTCGCTTTTCAAGAGACCCAGTACTTC; cdr3_aa: CASSKGLVAFQETQYF
v_call: TRBV19; d_call: .; j_call: TRBJ1-5; clone_size: .; cdr3_nt: TGTGCCAGTAGTATAGATCGCGTAGGGAGTCAGCCCCAGCATTTT; cdr3_aa: CASSIDRVGSQPQHF
v_call: TRBV28; d_call: .; j_call: TRBJ1-6; clone_size: once; cdr3_nt: TGTGCCAGCAGTTTAGGCCAGGCTAATTCACCCCTCCACTTT; cdr3_aa: CASSLGQANSPLHF
v_call: TRBV7-9; d_call: .; j_call: TRBJ1-3; clone_size: .; cdr3_nt: TGTGCCAGCAGCCTTCGAGCTGGAAACACCATATATTTT; cdr3_aa: CASSLRAGNTIYF
v_call: TRBV11-2; d_call: .; j_call: TRBJ2-6; clone_size: .; cdr3_nt: TGTGCCAGCAGCCCTTTCCGGGGCTCTGGGGCCAACGTCCTGACTTTC; cdr3_aa: CASSPFRGSGANVLTF
v_call: TRBV5-6; d_call: .; j_call: TRBJ1-1; clone_size: .; cdr3_nt: TGTGCCAGCAGCAAGACGGGACATATGAACACTGAAGCTTTCTTT; cdr3_aa: CASSKTGHMNTEAFF
v_call: TRBV11-2; d_call: TRBD1; j_call: TRBJ2-3; clone_size: .; cdr3_nt: TGTGCCAGCAGCGCAATCGGACAGGGGGTAAGCACAGATACGCAGTATTTT; cdr3_aa: CASSAIGQGVSTDTQYF
v_call: TRBV5-1; d_call: .; j_call: TRBJ2-2; clone_size: .; cdr3_nt: TGCGCCAGCAGCTGGGGGACAAGGGGCACCGGGGAGCTGTTTTTT; cdr3_aa: CASSWGTRGTGELFF
v_call: TRBV27; d_call: .; j_call: TRBJ2-3; clone_size: .; cdr3_nt: TGTGCCAGCACCCGAAAGCCACAGGGTGTCACAGATACGCAGTATTTT; cdr3_aa: CASTRKPQGVTDTQYF
v_call: TRBV6-5; d_call: TRBD1; j_call: TRBJ1-4; clone_size: .; cdr3_nt: TGTGCCAGCAAACCGGGACAGGTCATTGAAAAACTGTTTTTT; cdr3_aa: CASKPGQVIEKLFF
v_call: TRBV19; d_call: TRBD1; j_call: TRBJ1-5; clone_size: .; cdr3_nt: TGTGCCAGTATCCCCTACAGGGGTAGCAATCAGCCCCAGCATTTT; cdr3_aa: CASIPYRGSNQPQHF
v_call: TRBV24-1; d_call: TRBD2; j_call: TRBJ2-1; clone_size: many; cdr3_nt: TGTGCCACCAGTGATTTTGGCGGGGGGACTCCTAATGAGCAGTTCTTC; cdr3_aa: CATSDFGGGTPNEQFF
v_call: TRBV9; d_call: TRBD2; j_call: TRBJ2-3; clone_size: many; cdr3_nt: TGTGCCAGCAGCGTATCGCTAGCGGGGGCAAGCACAGATACGCAGTATTTT; cdr3_aa: CASSVSLAGASTDTQYF
v_call: TRBV5-1; d_call: TRBD2; j_call: TRBJ2-3; clone_size: .; cdr3_nt: TGCGCCAGCAGCCCTGGACTAGCGGGGTCGGGAGATACGCAGTATTTT; cdr3_aa: CASSPGLAGSGDTQYF
v_call: TRBV19; d_call: .; j_call: TRBJ1-2; clone_size: .; cdr3_nt: TGTGCCAGTAGTCAGACAGCCGCCCTCTATGGCTACACCTTC; cdr3_aa: CASSQTAALYGYTF
v_call: TRBV9; d_call: TRBD1; j_call: TRBJ1-2; clone_size: .; cdr3_nt: TGTGCCAGCAGCGTAGAGGGACAGTCCTTCTATGGCTACACCTTC; cdr3_aa: CASSVEGQSFYGYTF